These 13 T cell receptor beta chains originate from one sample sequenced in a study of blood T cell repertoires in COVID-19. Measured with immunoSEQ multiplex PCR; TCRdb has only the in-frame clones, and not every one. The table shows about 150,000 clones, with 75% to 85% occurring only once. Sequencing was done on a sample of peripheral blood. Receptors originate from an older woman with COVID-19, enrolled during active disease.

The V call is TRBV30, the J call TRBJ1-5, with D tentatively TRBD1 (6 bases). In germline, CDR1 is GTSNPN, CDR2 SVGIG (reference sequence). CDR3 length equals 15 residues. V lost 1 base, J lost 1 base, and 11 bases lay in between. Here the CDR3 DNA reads TGTGCCTGGAGTGAAGGGGGGGGGAGCAATCAGCCCCAGCATTTT. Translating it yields CAWSEGGGSNQPQHF. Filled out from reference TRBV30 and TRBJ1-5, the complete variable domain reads SQTIHQWPATLVQPVGSPLSLECTVEGTSNPNLYWYRQAAGRGLQLLFYSVGIGQISSEVPQNLSASRPQDRQFILSSKKLLLSDSGFYLCAWSEGGGSNQPQHFGDGTRLSIL.

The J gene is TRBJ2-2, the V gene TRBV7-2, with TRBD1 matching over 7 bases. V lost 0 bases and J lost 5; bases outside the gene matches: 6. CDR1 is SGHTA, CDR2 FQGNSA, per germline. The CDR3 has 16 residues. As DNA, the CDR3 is TGTGCCAGCAGCTTAGCTAGGACAGGCCGAACCGGGGAGCTGTTTTTT. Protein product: CASSLARTGRTGELFF.

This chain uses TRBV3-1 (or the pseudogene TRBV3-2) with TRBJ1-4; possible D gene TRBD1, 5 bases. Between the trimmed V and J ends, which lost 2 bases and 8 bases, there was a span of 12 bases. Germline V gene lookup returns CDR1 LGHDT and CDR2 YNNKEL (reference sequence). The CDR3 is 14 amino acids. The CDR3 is CASSQISGYEKLFF. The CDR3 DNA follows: TGTGCCAGCAGCCAAATATCAGGGTACGAAAAACTGTTTTTT.

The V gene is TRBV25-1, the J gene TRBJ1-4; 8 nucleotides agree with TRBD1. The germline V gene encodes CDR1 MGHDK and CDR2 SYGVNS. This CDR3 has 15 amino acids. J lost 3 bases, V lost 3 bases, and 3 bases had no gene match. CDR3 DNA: TGTGCCAGCAGTGACCCGGACAGGGCTAATGAAAAACTGTTTTTT. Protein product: CASSDPDRANEKLFF.

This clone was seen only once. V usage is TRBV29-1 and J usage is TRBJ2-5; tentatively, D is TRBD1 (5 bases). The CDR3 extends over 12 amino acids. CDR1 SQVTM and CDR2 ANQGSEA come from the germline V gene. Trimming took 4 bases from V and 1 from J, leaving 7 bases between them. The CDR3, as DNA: TGCAGCGTTGCTAGGGGCCAAGAGACCCAGTACTTC. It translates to CSVARGQETQYF.

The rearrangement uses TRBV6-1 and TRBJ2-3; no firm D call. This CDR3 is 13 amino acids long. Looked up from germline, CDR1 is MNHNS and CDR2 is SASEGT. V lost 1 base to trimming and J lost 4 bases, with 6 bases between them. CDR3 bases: TGTGCCAGCAGTGAAGGTCCCGCAGATACGCAGTATTTT. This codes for CASSEGPADTQYF.

In nucleotides, the CDR3 is TGCGCCAGCAGTGCCTCCGGGGTTTCAGAAGCTTTCTTT. This sequence encodes CASSASGVSEAFF. V is TRBV10-2 and J is TRBJ1-1; D call uncertain. This CDR3 region has 13 residues. V was cut by 4 bases and J by 8 bases, with 14 bases left in between. Germline CDR1 is WSHSY and CDR2 is SAAADI.

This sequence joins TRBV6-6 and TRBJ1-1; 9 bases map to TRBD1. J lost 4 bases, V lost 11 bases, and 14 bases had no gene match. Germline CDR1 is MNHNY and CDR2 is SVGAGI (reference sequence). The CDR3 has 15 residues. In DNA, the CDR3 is TGTGCCGGACGTACACCGGGACAGGGTCCCACTGAAGCTTTCTTT. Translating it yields CAGRTPGQGPTEAFF.

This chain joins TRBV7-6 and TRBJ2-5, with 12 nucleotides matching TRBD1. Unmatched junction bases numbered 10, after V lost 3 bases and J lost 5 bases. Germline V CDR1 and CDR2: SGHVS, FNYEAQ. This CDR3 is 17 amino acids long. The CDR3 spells CASSFSGQGAKGETQYF. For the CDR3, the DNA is TGTGCCAGCAGCTTTTCGGGACAGGGGGCAAAAGGGGAGACCCAGTACTTC. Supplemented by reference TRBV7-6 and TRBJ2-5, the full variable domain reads GAGVSQSPRYKVTKRGQDVALRCDPISGHVSLYWYRQALGQGPEFLTYFNYEAQQDKSGLPNDRFSAERPEGSISTLTIQRTEQRDSAMYRCASSFSGQGAKGETQYFGPGTRLLVL.

The CDR3 DNA follows: TGTGCCACTGCGGATGGGGGGATTGAGCAGTACTTC. This sequence encodes CATADGGIEQYF. V gene TRBV7-8 combines with J gene TRBJ2-7; a possible D gene is TRBD2 (6 bases). Trimming took 10 bases from V and 7 from J, leaving 17 bases between them. The length of the CDR3 is 12 residues. CDR1 is SGHVS and CDR2 is FQNEAQ in the germline V gene.

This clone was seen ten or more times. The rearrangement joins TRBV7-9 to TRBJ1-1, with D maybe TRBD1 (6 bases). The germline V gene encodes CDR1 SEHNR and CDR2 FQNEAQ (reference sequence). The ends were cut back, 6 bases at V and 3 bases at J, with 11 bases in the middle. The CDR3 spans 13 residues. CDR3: CASSTGLDTEAFF. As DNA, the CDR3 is TGTGCCAGCAGTACAGGGCTGGACACTGAAGCTTTCTTT.

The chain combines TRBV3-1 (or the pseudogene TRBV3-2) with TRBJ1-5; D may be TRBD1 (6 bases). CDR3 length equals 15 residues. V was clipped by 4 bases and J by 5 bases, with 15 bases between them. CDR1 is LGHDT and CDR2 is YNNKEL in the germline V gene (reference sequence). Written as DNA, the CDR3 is TGTGCCAGCAGCCCGGTGCGGGGGCAGCATCAGCCCCAGCATTTT. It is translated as CASSPVRGQHQPQHF.

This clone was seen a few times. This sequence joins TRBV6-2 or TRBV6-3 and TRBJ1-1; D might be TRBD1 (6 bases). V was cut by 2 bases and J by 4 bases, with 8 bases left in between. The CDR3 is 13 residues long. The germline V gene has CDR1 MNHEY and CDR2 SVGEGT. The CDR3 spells CASSYGQTTEAFF. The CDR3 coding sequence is TGTGCCAGCAGTTACGGACAGACCACTGAAGCTTTCTTT.